Described below is a single T cell receptor (beta chain) sequence and its context. How the authors handled the data: Amplified reference gene primers provided the basis for estimating nucleated cell counts. Produced via immunoSEQ multiplex PCR; TCRdb's table is partial and in-frame only. V and J calls plus clone size are reproduced from that table; the DNA served to infer D and trimming. The sample has just over 95,000 clones; approximately 80% are singletons. V gave up 6 bases and J gave up 0 bases; unmatched junction bases: 7. CDR1 is SNHLY and CDR2 is FYNNEI in the germline V gene. This CDR3 comprises 15 residues. The data were taken from a study of blood T cell repertoires in COVID-19. Study at large: Samples of COVID-19 (acute and convalescent) were obtained from the United States, Italy and Spain. From T cells, B-cell-depleted T cells, or PBMCs came the material, which was cDNA or gDNA.

The rearrangement links TRBV2 to TRBJ1-1; 7 bases line up with TRBD1. The TCR comes from a man aged 55 to 70 with acute or convalescent COVID-19. Sequencing was carried out using peripheral blood. For the CDR3, the DNA is TGTGCCAGCAGCCTGCACGACAGGGTGAACACTGAAGCTTTCTTT. It codes for CASSLHDRVNTEAFF.